What follows is one T cell receptor beta chain and its context. Its cognate antigen is unknown. The table came from immunoSEQ multiplex PCR; TCRdb's copy has only in-frame clones and leaves some out. The sample records about 80,000 clones, nearly 85% being singletons. This record belongs to a study of T cell clones after liver transplantation. Looking at the study overall: TCRbeta sequencing after a pre-transplant mixed lymphocyte reaction identified graft-donor-reactive clones, later tracked in post-transplant blood. Study-wide results and caveats: A larger donor-reactive than third-party decline suggested partial antigen-specific deletion.

CD3+CD4+ and CD3+CD8+ cells were FACS-sorted from thawed unstimulated PBMCs. The sequences come from CD4+ T cells from blood, collected approximately 3.5 years after liver transplant. The clonotype originates from a human patient who received a liver transplant. Some T cells may arise from the graft donor.

CDR3 loop: CASSSGLTGANVLTF. CDR3 nucleotides: TGTGCCAGCAGCTCTGGACTCACTGGGGCCAACGTCCTGACTTTC. The rearrangement joins TRBV5-4 to TRBJ2-6, with a weak D call TRBD2 (5 bases). This CDR3 is built from 15 residues. The germline V gene has CDR1 SGHNT and CDR2 YYREEE (reference sequence). The V and J ends lost 3 bases and 2 bases respectively, with 9 bases between them.